This TCR beta chain was retrieved from a study of blood T cells in healthy people across ages. Comment on this clonotype: Its antigen is still unknown.

CDR1 and CDR2 (germline): PRHDT, FYEKMQ (reference sequence). Trimming stripped 4 bases from V and 9 bases from J, with 18 bases between. The CDR3 is made up of 15 amino acids. The study's findings and limits: Any changes in expanded clonotypes were possibly confounded, as donor CMV status remained unknown.

Using a J-beta primer mix together with a sample-barcoded 5' primer, a second PCR was run for about 6 to 11 cycles. One entry per CDR3 protein results from TCRdb running MiXCR on the 5' RACE reads. The sample lists roughly 800,000 distinct CDR3 sequences, 25% occurring once. The sample was also reused in another study, on T cells of mothers and their children.

The sample consisted of blood. The sequence was obtained from a boy aged 5-17 years in good health. The chain joins TRBV13 to TRBJ2-2; no firm D call. The CDR3 DNA is TGTGCCAGCAGCTCCTCTCAGTCTCGCCACCGGGAGCTGTTTTTT. Its translation is CASSSSQSRHRELFF.